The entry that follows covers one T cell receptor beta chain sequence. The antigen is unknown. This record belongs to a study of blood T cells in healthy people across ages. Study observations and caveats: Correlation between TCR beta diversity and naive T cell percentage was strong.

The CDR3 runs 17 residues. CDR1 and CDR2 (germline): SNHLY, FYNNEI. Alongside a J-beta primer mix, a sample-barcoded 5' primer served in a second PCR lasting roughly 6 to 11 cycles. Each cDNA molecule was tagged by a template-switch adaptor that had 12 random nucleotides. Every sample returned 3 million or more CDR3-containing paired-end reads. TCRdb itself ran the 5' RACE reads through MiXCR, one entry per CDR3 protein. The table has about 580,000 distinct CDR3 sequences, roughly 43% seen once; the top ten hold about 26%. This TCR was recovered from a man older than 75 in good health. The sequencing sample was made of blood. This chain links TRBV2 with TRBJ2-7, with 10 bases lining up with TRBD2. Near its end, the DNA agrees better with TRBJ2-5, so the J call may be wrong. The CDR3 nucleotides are TGTGCCAGCAGCATACCAGGACTAGCGGAACTCCGGGAGACCCAGTACTTC. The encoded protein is CASSIPGLAELRETQYF.